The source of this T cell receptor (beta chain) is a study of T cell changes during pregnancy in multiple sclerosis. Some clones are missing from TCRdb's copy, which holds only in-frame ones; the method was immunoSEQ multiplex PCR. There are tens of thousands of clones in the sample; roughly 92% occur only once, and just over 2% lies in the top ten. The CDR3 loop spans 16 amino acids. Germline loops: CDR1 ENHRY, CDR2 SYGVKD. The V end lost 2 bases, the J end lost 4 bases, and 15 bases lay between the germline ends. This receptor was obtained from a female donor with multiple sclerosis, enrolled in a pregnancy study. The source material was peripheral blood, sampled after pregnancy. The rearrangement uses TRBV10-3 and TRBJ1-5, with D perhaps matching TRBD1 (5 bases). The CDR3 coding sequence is TGTGCCATCAGTGAGGTTGACAGTTTTATAAATCAGCCCCAGCATTTT. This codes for CAISEVDSFINQPQHF.